One sample yielded the 8 T cell receptor beta chains listed below, sequenced in a study of cytomegalovirus exposure and HLA in healthy donors. The PCR ran on 60 Vbeta and 13 Jbeta primers. Here immunoSEQ multiplex PCR was the method, and the copy in TCRdb shows in-frame clones only, minus some. Its clone listing holds just over 80,000 clones. The sample consisted of PBMCs. These receptors came from a woman in her twenties or thirties in good health and CMV-seronegative.

The chain has TRBV5-8 and TRBJ2-1; D might be TRBD1 (5 bases). Germline V lookup: CDR1 SGHTS, CDR2 YDEGEE. The CDR3 extends over 14 amino acids. V lost 10 bases, J lost 8 bases, and 22 bases lay in between. DNA for the CDR3: TGTGCCGGCACGGGCAGGGTAGGTGTAGATGAGCAGTTCTTC. Translation: CAGTGRVGVDEQFF.

The gene calls are TRBV30 and TRBJ2-1; TRBD1 matches at 9 bases. This CDR3 contains 15 residues. V was clipped by 3 bases and J by 8 bases; unmatched bases: 11. Germline loops: CDR1 GTSNPN, CDR2 SVGIG (reference sequence). The CDR3 here is CAWRYRGRIMDEQFF. The CDR3 region has the DNA TGTGCCTGGAGGTACAGGGGGCGAATTATGGATGAGCAGTTCTTC.

The gene calls are TRBV11-2 and TRBJ2-1, with 8 bases aligning to TRBD2. Germline assignment: CDR1 SGHAT and CDR2 FQNNGV. With V trimmed by 1 base and J by 8 bases, 1 base remained unmatched. The CDR3 has 13 residues. The CDR3 protein is CASSLAGGYEQFF. CDR3 nucleotide sequence: TGTGCCAGCAGCTTAGCGGGAGGGTATGAGCAGTTCTTC. The variable domain in full, with the rest retrieved from reference TRBV11-2 and TRBJ2-1, is EAGVAQSPRYKIIEKRQSVAFWCNPISGHATLYWYQQILGQGPKLLIQFQNNGVVDDSQLPKDRFSAERLKGVDSTLKIQPAKLEDSAVYLCASSLAGGYEQFFGPGTRLTVL.

This chain joins TRBV5-1 and TRBJ1-3; TRBD1 is a possible D gene (5 bases). Germline CDR1 SGHRS, CDR2 YFSETQ. V lost 1 base and J 0 bases, leaving 14 bases between the germline ends. The CDR3 runs to 17 residues. CDR3 nucleotide sequence: TGCGCCAGCAGCTTGACAGGTCAGCAGAGCTCTGGAAACACCATATATTTT. Amino acid sequence: CASSLTGQQSSGNTIYF.

This CDR3 is CATRDFNEKLFF. DNA for the CDR3: TGTGCCACCCGGGACTTTAATGAAAAACTGTTTTTT. V usage is TRBV10-3 and J usage is TRBJ1-4; D is perhaps TRBD1 (5 bases). There are 12 residues in the CDR3. V was pared by 10 bases and J by 4 bases, with 10 bases between. Germline CDR1 and CDR2: ENHRY and SYGVKD.

The rearrangement uses TRBV5-1 and TRBJ1-1; 9 nucleotides line up with TRBD1. From germline, CDR1 is SGHRS and CDR2 YFSETQ. The CDR3 totals 13 residues. The trim removed 8 bases at V and 4 bases at J, leaving 6 bases unmatched. CDR3 loop: CASSTGGSTEAFF. The CDR3 nucleotides read TGCGCCAGTTCAACAGGGGGCTCCACTGAAGCTTTCTTT.

In nucleotides, the CDR3 is TGTGCCAGCAGCCCCGGGACAGGGTTGGCGGGGGAGCTGTTTTTT. Residues: CASSPGTGLAGELFF. The chain carries TRBV11-1 and TRBJ2-2, with TRBD1 matching 9 bases. Germline CDR1 reads SGHAT; CDR2 reads FQDESV (reference sequence). Trimming cost V 5 bases and J 8 bases; bases outside gene matches: 9. CDR3 length: 15 amino acids. Full variable domain (rest looked up from reference TRBV11-1 and TRBJ2-2): EAEVAQSPRYKITEKSQAVAFWCDPISGHATLYWYRQILGQGPELLVQFQDESVVDDSQLPKDRFSAERLKGVDSTLKIQPAELGDSAMYLCASSPGTGLAGELFFGEGSRLTVL.

V is TRBV29-1 and J is TRBJ2-3, with a weak D call TRBD2 (5 bases). V lost 5 bases to trimming and J lost 4 bases, with 13 bases between them. Germline CDR1 and CDR2: SQVTM and ANQGSEA. The CDR3 length is 13 residues. The chain's CDR3 is CSVRLGSADTQYF. CDR3 nucleotides: TGCAGCGTTCGCCTAGGGAGCGCAGATACGCAGTATTTT.